The rows below give T cell receptor beta chains drawn from one sample of a study of CD8+CD57+ T cells in acquired aplastic anemia. One entry per CDR3 protein, called by TCRdb with MiXCR from the reads. The sample lists 200,000 or so distinct CDR3 sequences, 55% to 65% occurring once. The material sequenced was sorted CD4+, CD8+, or CD8+CD57+ T cells (not recorded which) from PBMCs. The receptor set was obtained from a human donor with aplastic anemia. Each CDR3 is given with its conserved first and last residue. Each record gives: V gene, D gene, clone size, J gene, CDR3 length, CDR3 protein, CDR3 DNA. The D gene is left open where the match is weak. Size is stated for part of the rows, as once, few or many counts, or as a class when the clone is expanded.

v_call: TRBV4-3; d_call: NA; clone_size: NA; j_call: TRBJ2-3; cdr3_length: 14; cdr3_aa: CASSQPGSTDTQYF; cdr3_nt: TGCGCCAGCAGCCAACCCGGTTCCACAGATACGCAGTATTTT
v_call: TRBV10-3; d_call: TRBD2; clone_size: NA; j_call: TRBJ2-2; cdr3_length: 15; cdr3_aa: CAISDGRGNTGELFF; cdr3_nt: TGTGCCATCAGTGACGGGAGGGGGAACACCGGGGAGCTGTTTTTT
v_call: TRBV10-3; d_call: NA; clone_size: NA; j_call: TRBJ2-3; cdr3_length: 14; cdr3_aa: CAISESRNTDTQYF; cdr3_nt: TGTGCCATCAGTGAGTCGAGGAACACAGATACGCAGTATTTT
v_call: TRBV2; d_call: NA; clone_size: NA; j_call: TRBJ2-2; cdr3_length: 12; cdr3_aa: CATPQVTGELFF; cdr3_nt: TGTGCCACGCCTCAGGTGACCGGGGAGCTGTTTTTT
v_call: TRBV6-1; d_call: TRBD1; clone_size: NA; j_call: TRBJ2-1; cdr3_length: 17; cdr3_aa: CASTLSAGTGRYNEQFF; cdr3_nt: TGTGCCAGCACCCTGAGCGCCGGGACAGGGCGCTACAATGAGCAGTTCTTC
v_call: TRBV2; d_call: NA; clone_size: few; j_call: TRBJ1-2; cdr3_length: 11; cdr3_aa: CASTTGTGYTF; cdr3_nt: TGTGCCAGCACTACCGGGACCGGCTACACCTTC
v_call: TRBV10-3; d_call: NA; clone_size: NA; j_call: TRBJ1-2; cdr3_length: 13; cdr3_aa: CAVQAPTNYGYTF; cdr3_nt: TGTGCCGTCCAAGCACCGACTAACTATGGCTACACCTTC
v_call: TRBV7-9; d_call: NA; clone_size: few; j_call: TRBJ1-5; cdr3_length: 14; cdr3_aa: CASSLSGGNQPQHF; cdr3_nt: TGTGCCAGCAGCTTAAGCGGGGGCAATCAGCCCCAGCATTTT
v_call: TRBV5-1; d_call: TRBD1; clone_size: NA; j_call: TRBJ2-7; cdr3_length: 15; cdr3_aa: CASSLDGTVTYEQYF; cdr3_nt: TGCGCCAGCAGCTTGGACGGGACAGTAACCTACGAGCAGTACTTC
v_call: TRBV7-2; d_call: NA; clone_size: NA; j_call: TRBJ2-3; cdr3_length: 16; cdr3_aa: CASSDQLVEPPDTQYF; cdr3_nt: TGTGCCAGCAGTGACCAACTCGTAGAACCCCCAGATACGCAGTATTTT